This TCR beta chain is from a study of T cell repertoires and HLA-DP antigens. The study's findings and limits: Clones undetected before culture averaged about 40% against one allele and 50% to 55% against the other.

The primer mix covered 54 TRBV segments and 13 TRBJ segments. Pre-culture CD4+ samples were sequenced deeply, targeting some 220,000 T cell genomes. Profiled with immunoSEQ multiplex PCR; TCRdb holds only in-frame clones, not every one. This sample yields roughly 110,000 clones, of which 92% are seen a single time; about 0.27% belongs to the top ten. From germline, CDR1 is MNHNY and CDR2 SVGAGI (reference sequence). The V gene end was trimmed by 6 bases and the J gene end by 7 bases; junction bases not matched to a gene: 9. The CDR3 has 14 residues. On this clone: The antigen remains unidentified.

Untouched CD4+ T cells were bead-isolated at about 98% purity. The clonotype comes from a woman younger than 30 in good health and CMV-seronegative. The chain employs TRBV6-6 and TRBJ2-4, with 7 bases aligning to TRBD1. The specimen was CD4+ T cells from PBMCs. CDR3: CASRVGGDRNIQYF. The CDR3 coding sequence is TGTGCCAGCAGGGTAGGGGGCGATCGGAACATTCAGTACTTC.